The 5 T cell receptor beta chains listed next were all sequenced from one sample in a study of T cell responses to AZD1222 COVID-19 vaccine. Sequencing used immunoSEQ multiplex PCR; TCRdb keeps in-frame clones, though not all of them. The table has 100,000 to 150,000 clones, less than 90% seen once. This material consisted of peripheral blood, taken on day 0 of AZD1222 vaccination. These receptors all stem from an adult in good health.

The J gene is TRBJ2-2, the V gene TRBV4-2; 8 nucleotides line up with TRBD2. Germline CDR1 LGHNA, CDR2 YNFKEQ. The CDR3 extends over 19 amino acids. J lost 4 bases, V lost 0 bases, and 13 bases had no gene match. The CDR3 here is CASSQDRTSWGDGTGELFF. The CDR3, as DNA: TGTGCCAGCAGCCAAGATAGGACTAGCTGGGGCGACGGCACCGGGGAGCTGTTTTTT.

The chain employs TRBV11-2 and TRBJ1-6; no definite D call. V was cut by 5 bases and J by 4 bases, with 9 bases left in between. Germline lookup yields CDR1 SGHAT and CDR2 FQNNGV. There are 14 residues in the CDR3. CDR3 residues: CASSPGIYNSPLHF. In DNA form, the CDR3 reads TGTGCCAGCAGCCCCGGGATTTATAATTCACCCCTCCACTTT.

This chain joins TRBV29-1 and TRBJ2-1, with D possibly being TRBD2 (7 bases). V lost 4 bases and J 0 bases, leaving 13 bases between the germline ends. The CDR3 is 15 residues long. Germline loops: CDR1 SQVTM, CDR2 ANQGSEA. CDR3 nucleotides: TGCAGCGTTGGGGGGGGCAAAGGCTCCTACAATGAGCAGTTCTTC. As protein: CSVGGGKGSYNEQFF.

The genes are TRBV19 and TRBJ1-4; a weak D match, TRBD1 (5 bases). From germline, CDR1 is LNHDA and CDR2 SQIVND (reference sequence). Trimming stripped 7 bases from V and 0 bases from J, with 18 bases between. The CDR3 has 17 amino acids. The CDR3 region has the DNA TGTGCCAGTAACGGGGGGTCGGATTGGGCAACTAATGAAAAACTGTTTTTT. It specifies CASNGGSDWATNEKLFF.

This clone has just one count. This sequence joins TRBV7-3 and TRBJ2-1, with 11 bases lining up with TRBD2. J was trimmed by 5 bases and V by 6 bases; bases with no gene match: 6. CDR1 is SGHTA and CDR2 is FQGTGA in the germline V gene. The CDR3 extends over 15 amino acids. CDR3 DNA: TGTGCCAGCAGTTACCTAGCGGGGGGTAACAATGAGCAGTTCTTC. Protein: CASSYLAGGNNEQFF.